These T cell receptor beta chains were read from a single sample in a study of CD8 T cells in ankylosing spondylitis. From the 5' RACE reads, TCRdb called clonotypes with MiXCR, one entry per CDR3 protein. The sample includes approximately 110,000 distinct CDR3 sequences, 24% of them seen just once. Sequenced input: synovial fluid, either unsorted or a sorted T cell fraction (not recorded which). The source of these receptors is a male donor with ankylosing spondylitis. CDR3s include the opening cysteine and the closing phenylalanine or tryptophan. Fields, in order: V gene, J gene, CDR3 protein.

v_gene: TRBV12-3/TRBV12-4
j_gene: TRBJ2-2
CDR3aa: CASTLQGRDTGELFF

v_gene: TRBV12-3/TRBV12-4
j_gene: TRBJ1-1
CDR3aa: CASSFSMEGNTEAFF

v_gene: TRBV20-1
j_gene: TRBJ2-7
CDR3aa: CSASFSRTAHFYEQYF

v_gene: TRBV11-2
j_gene: TRBJ1-2
CDR3aa: CASSPGQGDYGYTF

v_gene: TRBV24-1
j_gene: TRBJ2-1
CDR3aa: CATSESGDGDEQFF

v_gene: TRBV2
j_gene: TRBJ2-5
CDR3aa: CASSPTGGQETQYF

v_gene: TRBV24-1
j_gene: TRBJ2-5
CDR3aa: CATGKRAGGQETQYF

v_gene: TRBV11-2
j_gene: TRBJ2-1
CDR3aa: CASSLASGTDYNEQFF

v_gene: TRBV5-1
j_gene: TRBJ2-3
CDR3aa: CASSLEGLGADTQYF

v_gene: TRBV20-1
j_gene: TRBJ2-7
CDR3aa: CSAMVPRAYEQYF

v_gene: TRBV5-1
j_gene: TRBJ2-2
CDR3aa: CASSSTDTGELFF

v_gene: TRBV24-1
j_gene: TRBJ2-2
CDR3aa: CATSEHGLAGARTGELFF